The entry below describes one TCR beta chain. TEMRA cells were FACS-enriched, unlike CD8+ and CD4+ T cells, which were negatively isolated. After extraction with the RNeasy kit, roughly 0.45 to 1 ug of the RNA was reverse transcribed using random hexamers. TCRdb reprocessed the immunoSEQ multiplex PCR reads via MiXCR and lists one record per CDR3 protein. The sample consists of some 200,000 distinct CDR3 sequences, around nine tenths of them appearing once. The length of the CDR3 is 10 residues. V lost 4 bases to trimming and J lost 5 bases, with 1 base between them. Looked up from germline, CDR1 is KGHSH and CDR2 is LQKENI. These data belong to a study of CD8 T cells in Susac syndrome. Study-wide background: The sequenced Susac syndrome patients comprised six with active disease and roughly 8 in remission. At the time of blood draw, patients with Susac syndrome were therapy-naive, receiving corticosteroids, or receiving intravenous immunoglobulin alone.

This clonotype was sampled from a human donor with Susac syndrome. The specimen was CD4+ T cells from PBMCs. The genes are TRBV18 and TRBJ2-3, with D unclear. CDR3 coding DNA: TGTGCCAGCTCACGAGATACGCAGTATTTT. Amino acid sequence: CASSRDTQYF.